This TCR beta chain was obtained from a study of shared clonotypes between healthy human individuals (dated by TCRdb to about 2020). Some background on the complete study: The cohort included three men and a couple of women between 18 and 49 years of age. For each donor, CD4 naive and CD4 memory were each given three plates, CD8 naive was given two plates, and CD8 memory was given one plate. The study deeply sequenced blood TCR repertoires of about 5 healthy adults to estimate repertoire size and the extent of clonotype sharing between individuals. To increase sequencing depth and limit assay-specific biases, different laboratories used diverse techniques to prepare libraries and sequence TCR repertoires. Per donor, leukapheresis produced somewhere between about 0.9 and 10 billion PBMCs.

TCR CDR3 regions were amplified from genomic DNA by multiplex PCR using the deep immunoSEQ assay. Genomic DNA extracted from each cell subset was distributed evenly over all wells of several immunoSEQ 96-well plates, and each plate served as one replicate. Each replicate PCR for sorted subsets received around 0.2 ug genomic DNA, equal to about 30,000 T cell genomes. Purified libraries were quantified with a Qubit 3.0 fluorometer, sized on a Bioanalyzer 2100, and re-quantified with the KAPA Library Quantification kit. Every immunoSEQ 96-well plate was sequenced on a separate single-read 150-cycle Illumina NextSeq 550 flow cell. Turning to the authors' computational methods: The immunoSEQ output contained only junctional sequences without quality scores, so filtering could not match that applied to full-length reads. Sequences were annotated with PyIR, a Python wrapper for IgBLAST v1.9, using IMGT germline references to assign V/J genes and CDR3. Reads with weak V/J assignments (E-value above 1e-6), missing CDR3, stop codons, out-of-frame junctions, or ambiguous translated residues were removed. V3J clonotypes were defined as sequences sharing an identical inferred V gene, J gene, and CDR3 amino acid sequence. To compute the percentage overlap between repertoires, the number of shared unique clonotypes was divided by the size of the smaller repertoire. Richness of each repertoire was evaluated using RTK rarefaction, the Chao1 estimator, and Recon v2.1 estimates of unobserved clonotypes. OLGA was used to compute generation probabilities for all TCRbeta clonotypes that the gDNA method yielded from several donors. TCRdb provides this immuneACCESS table in a form limited to in-frame rearrangements. Some clones are lacking; in checked studies, under half of them reflect an unresolved V gene, and why the rest are absent is not known. The DNA gave D and trimming, while V, J and clone size come from that table. The table for this sample lists hundreds of thousands of clones; about three quarters of them were counted only once. The ten top clones hold around 1.7% of the sample.

Overall study outcomes, separate from this receptor: Pairwise subsampling indicated that sequencing depth was expected to affect the degree of clonotype sharing among donors. Sampling was restricted to blood, and TCR repertoires in tissue are likely to differ from TCR repertoires in blood. Across four donors, roughly 5.1% of naive CD4, 3% to 3.5% of naive CD8, approximately 2.5% of memory CD4, and about 0.44% of memory CD8 clonotypes were shared. Larger estimated clonotype richness was generally found for naive subsets than for memory subsets. Even with the large sequencing depth, rarefaction of the sorted-subset datasets indicated that sequencing was incomplete. Because the study included only a small number of donors, the genetic and exposure-history diversity represented was limited. Compared with non-shared clonotypes, the clonotypes found in all four sorted-subset donors had higher generation probabilities.

The donors were healthy, HIV-negative adults with no recently reported acute infections or vaccinations. All donors were Caucasian adults living in Nashville, Tennessee, USA. CD4+ T cells were enriched by magnetic negative selection, after which naive cells were positively selected on CD45RA and the negative fraction was taken as the memory subset. After blood collection by leukapheresis, PBMCs were isolated using Ficoll-Histopaque density gradient centrifugation and then cryopreserved in the vapor phase of liquid nitrogen. Analytical flow cytometry was used to check the purity and quantity of every magnetically sorted T cell population. Genomic DNA was isolated from each sorted fraction and quantified by UV absorbance on a Nanodrop 2000c. Spanning cysteine to phenylalanine, the CDR3 consists of 14 amino acids. Only the CDR3 part of the read is kept: 42 bases, read in frame from the first base. Via the germline V gene, CDR1 is SQVTM and CDR2 ANQGSEA. The germline ends are 17 bases apart after V is trimmed by 4 bases and J by 4 bases.

About this clone itself: No antigen is known for it. Qualities for individual bases were not recorded, and no much larger clone is one base off.

Recombination connected TRBV29-1 to TRBJ2-7, with the D segment possibly TRBD1 or TRBD2, each aligning over 5 bases. The clonotype was recovered from a woman aged 25-40 years in good health. Sequenced: memory CD4+ T cells sorted from blood. Taken with the paper, the label for cell subset or site translates to: CD45RA-negative fraction. The encoded CDR3 is CSVVGDVRSYEQYF. The sequenced DNA is TGCAGCGTTGTAGGGGACGTAAGGAGTTACGAGCAGTACTTC.